This TCR beta chain was documented in a study of cytomegalovirus exposure and HLA in healthy donors. Study-wide background: Among around 400 genotyped donors, 80% to 90% fell in the Caucasian-associated ancestry cluster.

This clone was detected a few times. The antigen remains undetermined. Primers: 60 Vbeta forward and 13 Jbeta reverse. Clones were read by immunoSEQ multiplex PCR, and TCRdb kept only the in-frame ones, dropping some. This table holds about 110,000 clones, under 85% found once. Study-wide results and limits: With high specificity and sensitivity, the classifier reportedly diagnosed cytomegalovirus status. In a later analysis, most CMV-associated TCR beta chains appeared HLA-restricted. Most TCR sequences were rare, but some public TCRs occurred in many donors.

The germline CDR1 and CDR2 sequences are MNHNS and SASEGT. There are 15 residues in the CDR3. V gave up 2 bases and J gave up 6 bases, with 17 bases separating them. The sample was PBMCs. The clonotype originates from a young man in good health and CMV-seropositive. This rearrangement joins TRBV6-1 to TRBJ2-7, with D tentatively TRBD1 (6 bases). CDR3 bases: TGTGCCAGCAGTGAATGGGGGCTCTTGGCCGTCGAGCAGTACTTC. This codes for CASSEWGLLAVEQYF.